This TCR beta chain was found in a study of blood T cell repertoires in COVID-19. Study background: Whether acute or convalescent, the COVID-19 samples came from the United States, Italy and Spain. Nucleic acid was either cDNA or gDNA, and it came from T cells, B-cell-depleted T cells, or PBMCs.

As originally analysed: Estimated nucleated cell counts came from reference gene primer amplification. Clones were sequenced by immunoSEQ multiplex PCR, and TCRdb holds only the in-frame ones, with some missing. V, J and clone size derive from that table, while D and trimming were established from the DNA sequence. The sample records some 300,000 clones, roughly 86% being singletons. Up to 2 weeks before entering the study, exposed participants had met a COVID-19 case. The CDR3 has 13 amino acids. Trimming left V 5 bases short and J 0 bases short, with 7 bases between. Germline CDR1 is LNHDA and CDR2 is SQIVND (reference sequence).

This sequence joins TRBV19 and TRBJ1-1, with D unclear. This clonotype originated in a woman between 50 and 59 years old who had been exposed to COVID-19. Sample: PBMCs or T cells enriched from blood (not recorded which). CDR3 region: CASSAAMNTEAFF. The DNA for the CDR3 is TGTGCCAGTAGTGCCGCTATGAACACTGAAGCTTTCTTT.